This section outlines one T cell receptor beta chain sequence together with its context. The CDR3 contains 11 residues. Trimming removed 0 bases from V and 4 bases from J, with 1 base in between. From germline, CDR1 is DFQATT and CDR2 SNEGSKA (reference sequence). This entry is derived from a study of spatial heterogeneity in lung cancer. TCRdb used MiXCR to reprocess the 5' RACE reads, holding one entry per CDR3 protein. This repertoire shows about 94,000 distinct CDR3 sequences, roughly a fifth found once; its top ten account for 20% to 25%. Sample time point: blood at routine non-recurrence follow-up after resection. Whole RNA, which was extracted from tumor, nontumor lung tissue or frozen PBMC, was sequenced without any cell sorting.

Sequences were derived from PBMCs, sampled at follow-up. The chain joins TRBV20-1 to TRBJ2-4; D not certain. This clonotype was sampled from a male donor with early-stage non-small cell lung cancer. The CDR3 DNA reads TGCAGTGCTAGAGAAAAAAACATTCAGTACTTC. Residues: CSAREKNIQYF.